Shown below are 2 T cell receptor beta chains from a single sample sequenced in a study of OX40 agonist ivuxolimab in advanced cancers. TCRdb's table, derived via immunoSEQ multiplex PCR, lists solely in-frame clones and lacks some. The profile shows about 45,000 clones, about 80% of them singletons. The sample consisted of CD4+ or CD8+ T cells sorted from blood, taken in a trial of the OX40 agonist ivuxolimab. All receptors derive from an adult with an advanced solid tumor such as melanoma, head and neck, liver or kidney cancer.

The V and J genes are TRBV7-9 and TRBJ2-1; 9 bases are a match to TRBD2. The ends lost 7 bases at V and 8 bases at J; junction bases unmatched: 15. Per germline, CDR1 SEHNR and CDR2 FQNEAQ (reference sequence). The CDR3 loop spans 16 amino acids. CDR3 loop: CASKPPAGGAEDEQFF. CDR3 nucleotide sequence: TGTGCCAGCAAACCTCCGGCGGGAGGGGCCGAGGATGAGCAGTTCTTC.

This chain connects TRBV11-2 to TRBJ2-7; D uncertain. V was cut by 8 bases and J by 1 base, with 6 bases left in between. CDR1 and CDR2 from the germline V gene are SGHAT and FQNNGV. The CDR3 contains 11 residues. The CDR3 nucleotides read TGTGCCAGCCTCAAATCCTACGAGCAGTACTTC. Translating it yields CASLKSYEQYF.